What follows describes a single T cell receptor (beta chain). The data derive from a study of blood T cell repertoires in COVID-19. Study overall: Nucleic acid was either cDNA or gDNA, and it came from T cells, B-cell-depleted T cells, or PBMCs.

Only in-frame clones appear in the TCRdb table, and some are missing; sequencing was by immunoSEQ multiplex PCR. This table holds roughly 230,000 clones, approximately 85% found once. V trimming: 6 bases; J trimming: 3 bases; junction bases outside the gene matches: 2. Germline loops: CDR1 LNHDA, CDR2 SQIVND (reference sequence). CDR3 length equals 14 residues. Participants were aged roughly 18 to 90 years from approximately 23 US areas. Cohort placement rested on clinical history that participants reported themselves. Sample: PBMCs or T cells enriched from blood (not recorded which). This rearrangement joins TRBV19 to TRBJ2-1, with 10 bases identical to TRBD2. The clonotype originates from a woman between 45 and 60 years old who had been exposed to COVID-19. The CDR3 nucleotides are TGTGCCAGTAGGACTAGCGGGTTCTACAATGAGCAGTTCTTC. Residues: CASRTSGFYNEQFF.